This entry is about one T cell receptor (beta chain). This specimen belongs to a study of T cell changes during pregnancy in multiple sclerosis. Libraries were prepared by immunoSEQ multiplex PCR; TCRdb keeps only in-frame clonotypes and omits some of them. The sample holds 40,000 to 55,000 clones, 92% seen once. The CDR3 loop spans 13 amino acids. V shed 3 bases, J shed 4 bases, and the junction held 1 base outside the gene matches. Germline V gene data show CDR1 as SGHTA and CDR2 as FQGNSA. This sample comprised CD4+ T cells from peripheral blood mononuclear cells, obtained in the third trimester of pregnancy. The chain combines TRBV7-2 with TRBJ2-5, with 8 bases aligning to TRBD1. The receptor was derived from a female donor with multiple sclerosis, enrolled in a pregnancy study. In DNA, the CDR3 is TGTGCCAGCAGCTTCGGACAGGGAGAGACCCAGTACTTC. It specifies CASSFGQGETQYF.